These 10 T cell receptor beta chains came from one sample sequenced in a study of T cell responses to AZD1222 COVID-19 vaccine. Only in-frame clones appear in the TCRdb table, and some are missing; sequencing was by immunoSEQ multiplex PCR. The sample contains about 150,000 clones, more than 90% of which appear only once. The sequencing here drew on peripheral blood, taken 28 days after the second AZD1222 dose. The source is an adult who received the AZD1222 COVID-19 vaccine.

This chain uses TRBV19 with TRBJ2-7, with TRBD1 identical over 7 bases. CDR1 LNHDA and CDR2 SQIVND come from the germline V gene (reference sequence). The trim removed 5 bases at V and 3 bases at J, leaving 10 bases unmatched. The CDR3 spans 15 residues. The CDR3 DNA reads as TGTGCCAGTAGTGGCGCCAGACAGGGAGTCTACGAGCAGTACTTC. Its translation is CASSGARQGVYEQYF.

This sequence joins TRBV19 and TRBJ1-4; 8 positions agree with TRBD1. Germline V CDR1 and CDR2: LNHDA, SQIVND (reference sequence). The V and J ends lost 4 bases and 2 bases, in that order; junction bases with no gene match: 6. The CDR3 is 16 residues long. The CDR3 nucleotides are TGTGCCAGTAGTACAGGGGGCGCTGGGACTAATGAAAAACTGTTTTTT. Translated, it gives CASSTGGAGTNEKLFF. The full variable domain, completed using reference TRBV19 and TRBJ1-4, is DGGITQSPKYLFRKEGQNVTLSCEQNLNHDAMYWYRQDPGQGLRLIYYSQIVNDFQKGDIAEGYSVSREKKESFPLTVTSAQKNPTAFYLCASSTGGAGTNEKLFFGSGTQLSVL.

The V and J genes are TRBV7-2 and TRBJ2-3; 12 nucleotides match TRBD1. This CDR3 region has 16 residues. V gave up 3 bases and J gave up 4 bases; unmatched junction bases: 5. CDR1 is SGHTA, CDR2 FQGNSA, per germline. CDR3 nucleotides: TGTGCCAGCAGCTTCCCGGGACAGGGGGCGGCAGATACGCAGTATTTT. Translation gives CASSFPGQGAADTQYF. Full variable domain (remainder filled in from reference TRBV7-2 and TRBJ2-3): GAGVSQSPSNKVTEKGKDVELRCDPISGHTALYWYRQSLGQGLEFLIYFQGNSAPDKSGLPSDRFSAERTGGSVSTLTIQRTQQEDSAVYLCASSFPGQGAADTQYFGPGTRLTVL.

The chain recombines TRBV18 with TRBJ2-5; possible D gene TRBD1, 6 bases. CDR1 and CDR2 from the germline V gene are KGHSH and LQKENI. Trimming shortened V by 1 base and J by 0 bases, and 6 bases separated the two germline ends. CDR3 length: 14 residues. Written as DNA, the CDR3 is TGTGCCAGCTCACCACACAGGGACCAAGAGACCCAGTACTTC. This gives the protein CASSPHRDQETQYF.

CDR3 DNA: TGCGCCAGCAGCCAAGATTCCGAGCGGTCCTACACAGATACGCAGTATTTT. As protein: CASSQDSERSYTDTQYF. V and J are TRBV4-1 and TRBJ2-3; possibly TRBD2 for D (5 bases). Trimming stripped 0 bases from V and 2 bases from J, with 15 bases between. This CDR3 spans 17 amino acids. Germline V gene sequence: CDR1 MGHRA, CDR2 YSYEKL.

Only one count was recorded for this clone. The gene calls are TRBV20-1 and TRBJ1-6; D might be TRBD1 (6 bases). CDR3 size: 15 residues. The V end was cut by 3 bases, the J end by 5 bases, with 14 bases between. Germline V lookup: CDR1 DFQATT, CDR2 SNEGSKA (reference sequence). The CDR3 DNA follows: TGCAGTGCTAGTGGTAGGGGGTGGCATAATTCACCCCTCCACTTT. Protein product: CSASGRGWHNSPLHF.

Worth noting for this clone: The DNA is left out, because the CDR3 cannot be placed on it with certainty; the CDR3 is given as TCRdb lists it. V usage is TRBV5-1 and J usage is TRBJ2-7; TRBD2 reflects the table's D call only, with no check against the DNA. Both ends counted, the CDR3 spans 14 residues. Germline CDR1 is SGHRS and CDR2 is YFSETQ. CDR3: CASSFGSGALRGYF.

As to this clone: A junction boundary mismatches the germline segment, possibly from a read error. This chain joins TRBV7-7 and TRBJ2-5; 7 bases agree with TRBD1. There are 14 residues in the CDR3. Germline CDR1 SSHAT, CDR2 FNYEAQ (reference sequence). Here the CDR3 reads CASSLGTGVGTQYF. The CDR3 nucleotides are TGTGCTAGCAGCTTAGGTACAGGGGTCGGAACCCAGTACTTC.

The chain is built from TRBV4-3 and TRBJ2-1; D might be TRBD2 (6 bases). The CDR3 totals 16 residues. Germline V CDR1 and CDR2: LGHNA, YSLEER. The V gene lost 1 base and the J gene lost 7 bases, with 17 bases spanning the gap. CDR3 region: CASSQGAGLDGNEQFF. The CDR3 DNA reads TGCGCCAGCAGCCAAGGGGCGGGACTGGATGGGAATGAGCAGTTCTTC.

The V gene is TRBV5-8, the J gene TRBJ2-2, with 12 bases aligning to TRBD1. With 4 bases clipped from V and 3 bases from J, the junction kept 7 bases outside the gene matches. Germline CDR1 reads SGHTS; CDR2 reads YDEGEE. This CDR3 has 17 amino acids. CDR3 loop: CASSPGQGAWDTGELFF. The CDR3 region has the DNA TGTGCCAGCAGCCCGGGACAGGGGGCTTGGGACACCGGGGAGCTGTTTTTT. The full variable domain, its missing parts supplied by reference TRBV5-8 and TRBJ2-2, is EAGVTQSPTHLIKTRGQQATLRCSPISGHTSVYWYQQALGLGLQFLLWYDEGEERNRGNFPPRFSGRQFPNYSSELNVNALELEDSALYLCASSPGQGAWDTGELFFGEGSRLTVL.